This T cell receptor beta chain was captured in a study of vaccination and CD4 T cells after COVID-19. Study-level information: Post-diagnosis, post-COVID samples were collected after a median approximately 110 days, ranging 35 to 161. Overlapping peptides covering the spike proteins of SARS-CoV-2, HCoV-NL63, HCoV-OC43 and HCoV-229E were added to stimulate cells.

Germline V gene lookup returns CDR1 MNHEY and CDR2 SVGEGT. The CDR3 runs 16 residues. J gave up 3 bases and V 1 base, and 7 bases lay outside the gene matches. There are a few counts of this clonotype. Antigen: not known. Stated treatment: roughly 11-day PBMC culture with coronavirus spike peptide pools or control peptides (ViraFEST assay). Following culture for nine to ten days, CD4+ T cells were isolated by negative selection. Oncomine TCR Beta short-read sequencing was applied to DNA from cultured CD4+ T cells. TCRdb used MiXCR to reprocess the PCR reads, holding one entry per CDR3 protein. The table lists more than 12,000 distinct CDR3 sequences, about 77% of them singletons.

The sequence came from a human donor who received a COVID-19 vaccine. The chain recombines TRBV6-2 or TRBV6-3 with TRBJ2-5; 8 bases match TRBD2. This material consisted of CD4+ T cells from blood, cultured in vitro, taken after SARS-CoV-2 vaccination. For the CDR3, the DNA is TGTGCCAGCAGTTACTACTCCCCAGCGGGGGAAGAGACCCAGTACTTC. It translates to CASSYYSPAGEETQYF.